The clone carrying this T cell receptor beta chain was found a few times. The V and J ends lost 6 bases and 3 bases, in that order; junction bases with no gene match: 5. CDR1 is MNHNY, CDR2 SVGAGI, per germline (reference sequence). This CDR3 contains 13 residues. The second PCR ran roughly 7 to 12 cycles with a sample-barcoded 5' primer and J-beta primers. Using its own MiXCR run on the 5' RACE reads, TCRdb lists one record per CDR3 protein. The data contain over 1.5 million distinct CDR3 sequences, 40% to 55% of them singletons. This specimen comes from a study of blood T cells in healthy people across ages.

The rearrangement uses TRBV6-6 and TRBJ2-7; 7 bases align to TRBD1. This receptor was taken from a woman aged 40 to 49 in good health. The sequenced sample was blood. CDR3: CASSGTVFYEQYF. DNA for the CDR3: TGTGCCAGCAGCGGGACAGTCTTCTACGAGCAGTACTTC.